Below, 29 T cell receptor beta chains from the same sample are listed, as sequenced in a study of blood T cell repertoires in COVID-19. The table came from immunoSEQ multiplex PCR; TCRdb's copy has only in-frame clones and leaves some out. The sample includes more than 95,000 clones, 65% to 80% of them seen just once. Sequencing used peripheral blood. Source of these receptors: a woman aged 70-85 years with acute or convalescent COVID-19.

V and J are TRBV19 and TRBJ1-4; no clear D gene. The V end was cut by 6 bases, the J end by 6 bases, with 17 bases between. The CDR3 runs to 15 residues. Germline CDR1 LNHDA, CDR2 SQIVND (reference sequence). CDR3 amino acids: CASSPLDTLDEKLFF. The DNA for the CDR3 is TGTGCCAGTAGCCCACTAGACACGCTTGATGAAAAACTGTTTTTT.

This clone came up a few times. The chain combines TRBV18 with TRBJ1-2; D gene uncertain. This CDR3 is built from 13 residues. The V gene's germline CDR1 is KGHSH and CDR2 LQKENI. Trimming removed 6 bases from V and 2 bases from J, with 10 bases in between. DNA for the CDR3: TGTGCCAGCTCGTACACTACGAACTATGGCTACACCTTC. Residues: CASSYTTNYGYTF.

The chain couples TRBV5-1 to TRBJ1-5; TRBD1 aligns across 8 bases. The CDR3 extends over 14 amino acids. Trimming removed 4 bases from V and 6 bases from J; junction bases left unmatched: 6. Germline CDR1 and CDR2: SGHRS and YFSETQ. CDR3 sequence reads: CASSLGQDGQPQHF. The CDR3 bases are TGCGCCAGCAGCCTGGGACAGGACGGTCAGCCCCAGCATTTT.

This clone was seen more than once but under ten times. The chain uses TRBV5-4 and TRBJ2-3; 8 nucleotides match TRBD1. Germline V gene sequence: CDR1 SGHNT, CDR2 YYREEE (reference sequence). V gave up 5 bases and J gave up 2 bases; unmatched junction bases: 7. The CDR3 length is 15 residues. The CDR3 DNA reads TGTGCCAGCAGTCCAGGACAGGGCAACACAGATACGCAGTATTTT. It specifies CASSPGQGNTDTQYF. Filled out from reference TRBV5-4 and TRBJ2-3, the complete variable domain reads ETGVTQSPTHLIKTRGQQVTLRCSSQSGHNTVSWYQQALGQGPQFIFQYYREEENGRGNFPPRFSGLQFPNYSSELNVNALELDDSALYLCASSPGQGNTDTQYFGPGTRLTVL.

The CDR3 loop reads CASSPRRSGLSYEQYF. The CDR3, as DNA: TGTGCCAGCAGCCCTCGGCGGAGCGGCCTCTCCTACGAGCAGTACTTC. The chain couples TRBV5-6 to TRBJ2-7, with a possible D match to TRBD2 (5 bases). Germline V lookup: CDR1 SGHDT, CDR2 YYEEEE. V was cut by 4 bases and J by 0 bases, with 17 bases left in between. This CDR3 spans 16 amino acids.

This clone was counted between two and nine times. The rearrangement joins TRBV5-1 to TRBJ2-7, with D uncertain. The CDR3 runs to 16 residues. Germline V CDR1 and CDR2: SGHRS, YFSETQ. V was pared by 2 bases and J by 6 bases, with 21 bases between. CDR3 residues: CASSFIRGASPVEQYF. CDR3 coding DNA: TGCGCCAGCAGCTTCATTCGTGGAGCTTCCCCTGTCGAGCAGTACTTC.

This clone showed up just a few times. The CDR3: CASSPTGPSWETQYF. CDR3 bases: TGTGCCAGCAGCCCCACAGGCCCCTCTTGGGAGACCCAGTACTTC. V gene TRBV3-1 (or the pseudogene TRBV3-2) combines with J gene TRBJ2-5, with D perhaps matching TRBD1 (5 bases). The CDR3 sequence is 15 residues long. From germline, CDR1 is LGHDT and CDR2 YNNKEL (reference sequence). The germline V and J ends were trimmed by 4 bases and 5 bases, with 17 bases remaining between them.

The chain combines TRBV15 with TRBJ1-5; D perhaps matches TRBD1 (5 bases). Germline values: CDR1 LNHNV, CDR2 YYDKDF (reference sequence). Trimming removed 6 bases from V and 4 bases from J, with 13 bases in between. The CDR3 has 14 amino acids. The CDR3 here is CATSLGLQNQPQHF. CDR3 DNA: TGTGCCACCAGTCTGGGACTGCAAAATCAGCCCCAGCATTTT. The full variable domain, its missing parts supplied by reference TRBV15 and TRBJ1-5, is DAMVIQNPRYQVTQFGKPVTLSCSQTLNHNVMYWYQQKSSQAPKLLFHYYDKDFNNEADTPDNFQSRRPNTSFCFLDIRSPGLGDTAMYLCATSLGLQNQPQHFGDGTRLSIL.

The V gene is TRBV27, the J gene TRBJ1-6; D perhaps matches TRBD1 (6 bases). Trimming took 1 base from V and 0 from J, leaving 16 bases between them. Germline values: CDR1 MNHEY, CDR2 SMNVEV (reference sequence). This CDR3 has 19 residues. This chain's CDR3 is CASSLWGTSQSSYNSPLHF. CDR3 nucleotide sequence: TGTGCCAGCAGTTTATGGGGGACATCCCAGAGCTCCTATAATTCACCCCTCCACTTT.

V is TRBV10-1 and J is TRBJ1-1, with 7 bases identical to TRBD1. The V gene's germline CDR1 is WNHNN and CDR2 SYGVQD (reference sequence). The CDR3 length is 15 residues. The ends lost 4 bases at V and 2 bases at J; junction bases unmatched: 7. This CDR3 reads CASSVQPGGNTEAFF. DNA of the CDR3: TGCGCCAGCAGTGTCCAACCAGGGGGAAACACTGAAGCTTTCTTT.

This rearrangement joins TRBV5-1 to TRBJ2-7; 8 bases fit TRBD1. V dropped 4 bases and J dropped 5; count of bases not matched to a gene: 8. Germline CDR1 SGHRS, CDR2 YFSETQ. The length of the CDR3 is 14 residues. CDR3 sequence (DNA): TGCGCCAGCAGCAGCGGACAGGGTGCCCACGAGCAGTACTTC. Translated: CASSSGQGAHEQYF.

This chain joins TRBV28 and TRBJ1-1; D is possibly TRBD1 (6 bases). Trimming left V 5 bases short and J 10 bases short, with 14 bases between. The germline gives CDR1 MDHEN, CDR2 SYDVKM. The CDR3 covers 12 residues. The CDR3 sequence is CASSVGGPGAFF. The CDR3 nucleotides read TGTGCCAGCAGTGTTGGGGGCCCAGGAGCTTTCTTT.

The genes are TRBV28 and TRBJ2-7, with 7 bases identical to TRBD1. Trimming cost V 6 bases and J 3 bases; bases outside gene matches: 11. Germline V gene lookup returns CDR1 MDHEN and CDR2 SYDVKM. The CDR3 contains 15 residues. CDR3 in amino acids: CASSWRQGRNYEQYF. The CDR3 nucleotides are TGTGCCAGCAGCTGGAGACAGGGTCGCAACTACGAGCAGTACTTC.

The chain joins TRBV6-2 or TRBV6-3 to TRBJ1-2, with TRBD1 matching 7 bases. CDR3 size: 13 residues. V was pared by 3 bases and J by 9 bases, with 7 bases of the junction left unmatched. Germline V gene sequence: CDR1 MNHEY, CDR2 SVGEGT. CDR3 sequence reads: CASSYDRVMSYTF. DNA of the CDR3: TGTGCCAGCAGTTATGACAGGGTGATGAGCTACACCTTC.

V usage is TRBV7-6 and J usage is TRBJ2-5, with D tentatively TRBD2 (7 bases). The CDR3 has 15 residues. V lost 2 bases, J lost 2 bases, and 12 bases lay in between. Germline V gives CDR1 SGHVS, CDR2 FNYEAQ. Written as DNA, the CDR3 is TGTGCCAGCAGCTTACGGGGGGCTCGACAAGAGACCCAGTACTTC. It codes for CASSLRGARQETQYF.

This chain uses TRBV19 with TRBJ2-2; D possibly corresponds to TRBD1 (5 bases). Germline V CDR1 and CDR2: LNHDA, SQIVND (reference sequence). The CDR3 runs 10 residues. CDR3 sequence (DNA): TGTGGGGGCCCTACCCGGGAGCTGTTTTTT. It specifies CGGPTRELFF.

The chain joins TRBV7-2 to TRBJ1-6, with D hard to call. V was shortened by 2 bases and J by 10 bases, with 6 bases between the two germline ends. Germline-derived CDR1 and CDR2 are SGHTA and FQGNSA. The CDR3 loop spans 12 amino acids. The chain's CDR3 is CASSLRGSPLHF. The CDR3 region has the DNA TGTGCCAGCAGCTTAAGAGGGTCACCCCTCCACTTT.

This clone was picked up a small number of times. This chain links TRBV15 with TRBJ1-4; TRBD1 might be the D (5 bases). Germline assignment: CDR1 LNHNV and CDR2 YYDKDF (reference sequence). The CDR3 length is 14 residues. V was pared by 8 bases and J by 5 bases, with 15 bases between. CDR3 bases: TGTGCCACCCAAAACCCCGGGGGAAATGAAAAACTGTTTTTT. This sequence encodes CATQNPGGNEKLFF.

The chain employs TRBV24-1 and TRBJ2-3; 9 positions match TRBD1. The CDR3 length is 16 residues. CDR1 KGHDR and CDR2 SFDVKD come from the germline V gene. V was pared by 9 bases and J by 7 bases, with 16 bases of the junction left unmatched. The CDR3 region is CATSSGRTGDSHTQYF. The CDR3 DNA is TGTGCCACCTCCTCCGGACGGACAGGGGATTCCCATACGCAGTATTTT.

The chain employs TRBV6-1 and TRBJ1-1; unclear D gene. Trimming pared 3 bases from V and 1 base from J, leaving 15 bases between. The length of the CDR3 is 16 residues. Germline CDR1 and CDR2: MNHNS and SASEGT. The CDR3: CASSDRWTTPNTEAFF. The CDR3 DNA is TGTGCCAGCAGTGATAGGTGGACTACTCCGAACACTGAAGCTTTCTTT.

The chain employs TRBV12-5 and TRBJ2-5, with a possible D match to TRBD2 (5 bases). Germline assignment: CDR1 LGHNT and CDR2 FRNRAP. The CDR3 runs 12 residues. V dropped 3 bases and J dropped 5 bases, with 7 bases sitting between them. The DNA of the CDR3 is TGTGCTAGTGGTTTAGGCGGGGAGACCCAGTACTTC. Its translation is CASGLGGETQYF.

This rearrangement joins TRBV5-8 to TRBJ1-6, with TRBD1 matching over 7 bases. V lost 1 base to trimming and J lost 5 bases; unmatched junction nucleotides: 6. Germline V gene sequence: CDR1 SGHTS, CDR2 YDEGEE. This CDR3 has 16 amino acids. The CDR3 sequence: CASSLNRGLNNSPLHF. CDR3 sequence (DNA): TGTGCCAGCAGCTTGAACAGGGGACTGAATAATTCACCCCTCCACTTT. The full variable domain, in which reference TRBV5-8 and TRBJ1-6 provide the parts outside the CDR3, is EAGVTQSPTHLIKTRGQQATLRCSPISGHTSVYWYQQALGLGLQFLLWYDEGEERNRGNFPPRFSGRQFPNYSSELNVNALELEDSALYLCASSLNRGLNNSPLHFGNGTRLTVT.

A few counts support this clone. The chain is built from TRBV19 and TRBJ1-2; 7 nucleotides line up with TRBD1. This CDR3 region has 15 residues. The germline gives CDR1 LNHDA, CDR2 SQIVND (reference sequence). V shed 3 bases, J shed 3 bases, and the junction held 7 bases outside the gene matches. CDR3 sequence (DNA): TGTGCCAGTAGTATGGCGGGACAGCAGTACTATGGCTACACCTTC. As protein: CASSMAGQQYYGYTF.

The CDR3 region is CASSLRQGDSNQPQHF. The CDR3 bases are TGTGCCAGCAGTCTCCGACAGGGGGATAGCAATCAGCCCCAGCATTTT. The V call is TRBV6-2 or TRBV6-3, the J call TRBJ1-5; 9 bases line up with TRBD1. Germline assignment: CDR1 MNHEY and CDR2 SVGEGT. With 5 bases clipped from V and 0 bases from J, the junction kept 5 bases outside the gene matches. This CDR3 contains 16 residues.

The chain carries TRBV27 and TRBJ2-5, with a possible D match to TRBD2 (7 bases). The CDR3 spans 14 residues. V lost 7 bases, J lost 5 bases, and 17 bases lay in between. Germline V gene lookup returns CDR1 MNHEY and CDR2 SMNVEV (reference sequence). CDR3 loop: CASNNRGGAETQYF. The CDR3 DNA follows: TGTGCCAGCAACAATAGGGGGGGCGCGGAGACCCAGTACTTC.

The rearrangement joins TRBV12-5 to TRBJ1-3, with TRBD1 as a possible D gene (6 bases). The CDR3 is made up of 16 amino acids. Germline-derived CDR1 and CDR2 are LGHNT and FRNRAP. The ends were cut back, 6 bases at V and 4 bases at J, with 19 bases in the middle. The CDR3 spells CASGQTRVQGGNTIYF. CDR3 in DNA: TGTGCTAGTGGCCAGACCAGGGTCCAGGGGGGAAACACCATATATTTT.

The chain employs TRBV18 and TRBJ2-7, with a possible D match to TRBD1 (5 bases). CDR3 size: 14 residues. Looked up from germline, CDR1 is KGHSH and CDR2 is LQKENI. Between the trimmed V and J ends, which lost 3 bases and 2 bases, there was a span of 11 bases. CDR3 sequence: CASSPGQDTYEQYF. The CDR3 DNA reads as TGTGCCAGCTCACCGGGTCAGGACACCTACGAGCAGTACTTC.

This CDR3 reads CASRYRGRETQYF. CDR3 DNA: TGTGCCAGCAGATACAGGGGGAGGGAGACCCAGTACTTC. The chain employs TRBV27 and TRBJ2-5; 8 nucleotides match TRBD1. CDR1 MNHEY and CDR2 SMNVEV come from the germline V gene (reference sequence). The CDR3 spans 13 residues. Trimming removed 6 bases from V and 5 bases from J; junction bases left unmatched: 5.

The J gene is TRBJ2-2, the V gene TRBV5-1; D is uncertain. Germline assignment: CDR1 SGHRS and CDR2 YFSETQ. This CDR3 has 14 residues. V dropped 0 bases and J dropped 4 bases, with 7 bases sitting between them. This chain's CDR3 is CASSLAQATGELFF. The CDR3 DNA is TGCGCCAGCAGCTTGGCGCAGGCCACCGGGGAGCTGTTTTTT.